The clone carrying this T cell receptor (beta chain) was seen a single time. This specimen belongs to a study of identifying expanded T cells in peripheral blood. The CDR3 is made up of 16 amino acids. The V end was cut by 3 bases, the J end by 0 bases, with 16 bases between. Per germline, CDR1 SGHDT and CDR2 YYEEEE. The method was immunoSEQ multiplex PCR; TCRdb's version includes in-frame clones alone and lacks a portion of them. The table shows approximately 79,000 clones, with roughly 90% occurring only once. The TCR was taken from a person aged 18-69 years in good health. Sequenced: blood. The chain is built from TRBV5-6 and TRBJ2-7; D unresolved. The CDR3 here is CASSSALGRSSYEQYF. CDR3 nucleotides: TGTGCCAGCAGCTCTGCCCTTGGCCGAAGCTCCTACGAGCAGTACTTC.